The 17 T cell receptor beta chains listed next were all sequenced from one sample in a study of T-cell memory formation after mild COVID-19. TCRdb analysed the 5' RACE reads with MiXCR anew, one entry per CDR3 protein. Among 260,000 or so distinct CDR3 sequences listed, 15% to 20% were seen once. Specimen: PBMCs or a T cell subset sorted from them (not recorded which). The receptor set was obtained from a man aged 18 to 30 who had mild COVID-19 (a few samples of this study predate the infection). Cell type and time point are not known.

This clonotype has a count of ten or more. V gene TRBV5-1 combines with J gene TRBJ2-4; D may be TRBD1 or TRBD2 (5 bases each). Germline CDR1 and CDR2: SGHRS and YFSETQ. Trimming took 0 bases from V and 0 from J, leaving 25 bases between them. The CDR3 has 21 amino acids. The CDR3 nucleotides are TGCGCCAGCAGCTTGGCCCCAGGGACGGGGTCTACGCGCCTAGCCAAAAACATTCAGTACTTC. This codes for CASSLAPGTGSTRLAKNIQYF.

V and J are TRBV7-9 and TRBJ2-7, with 7 bases lining up with TRBD1. This CDR3 has 13 residues. V dropped 5 bases and J dropped 8; count of bases not matched to a gene: 9. Germline V gene sequence: CDR1 SEHNR, CDR2 FQNEAQ (reference sequence). The CDR3 DNA is TGTGCCAGCAGCACTTGGACAGGAGTTAAGCAGTACGTC. Encoded protein: CASSTWTGVKQYV.

This clonotype was detected ten times or more. The chain uses TRBV5-1 and TRBJ2-1, with 7 bases lining up with TRBD2. CDR1 and CDR2 (germline): SGHRS, YFSETQ. The trim removed 1 base at V and 12 bases at J, leaving 4 bases unmatched. This CDR3 contains 12 residues. DNA for the CDR3: TGCGCCAGCAGCTTGAAAGCGGGGCGGCAGTTCTTC. It yields the protein CASSLKAGRQFF.

This clonotype was detected only a few times. CDR3 region: CASSAFGGPGTDEQFF. The CDR3 coding sequence is TGCGCCAGCAGCGCTTTTGGGGGTCCGGGTACCGATGAGCAGTTCTTC. The V gene is TRBV4-1, the J gene TRBJ2-1; D is tentatively TRBD1 or TRBD2 (5 bases each). The germline gives CDR1 MGHRA, CDR2 YSYEKL. Trimming removed 5 bases at V and 8 bases at J, with 22 bases between. The length of the CDR3 is 16 residues.

This clonotype was counted only a few times. The chain joins TRBV6-5 to TRBJ2-7; tentatively, D is TRBD2 (5 bases). The germline CDR1 and CDR2 sequences are MNHEY and SVGAGI. The ends were cut back, 0 bases at V and 6 bases at J, with 9 bases in the middle. CDR3 length: 13 residues. The CDR3 reads CASSYSGVAEQYV. The CDR3 nucleotides read TGTGCCAGCAGTTACTCCGGGGTTGCCGAGCAGTACGTC.

The chain links TRBV19 to TRBJ1-2, with a tentative D call TRBD1 (5 bases). With 5 bases removed from V and 6 bases from J, the gap between germline ends came to 10 bases. The CDR3 runs to 12 residues. Germline-derived CDR1 and CDR2 are LNHDA and SQIVND (reference sequence). The CDR3 sequence: CASSPYRNGYTF. The CDR3 region has the DNA TGTGCCAGTAGTCCCTACAGGAATGGCTACACCTTC.

This clonotype was observed a few times. The CDR3 loop is CAIRDKAGEQYF. CDR3 nucleotide sequence: TGTGCCATCAGAGACAAGGCGGGGGAGCAGTACTTC. The chain links TRBV10-3 to TRBJ2-7, with D tentatively TRBD2 (6 bases). The CDR3 totals 12 residues. Germline CDR1 is ENHRY and CDR2 is SYGVKD. Between the trimmed V and J ends, which lost 6 bases and 7 bases, there was a span of 13 bases.

This clonotype was recorded a few times. A much larger clone lies one base from this, so it may be a read error. The chain uses TRBV5-1 and TRBJ2-5, with unresolved D. Germline V lookup: CDR1 SGHRS, CDR2 YFSETQ. With 0 bases removed from V and 7 bases from J, the gap between germline ends came to 4 bases. This CDR3 is 11 amino acids long. The CDR3 bases are TGCGCCAGCAGCTTGGTAGGGACCCAGTACTTC. Translation gives CASSLVGTQYF.

The chain is built from TRBV7-6 and TRBJ2-2; no reliable D call. Trimming removed 5 bases at V and 6 bases at J, with 10 bases between. CDR1 is SGHVS, CDR2 FNYEAQ, per germline. The CDR3 is made up of 13 amino acids. The CDR3 here is CASSLRTAGELFF. The CDR3 DNA reads TGTGCCAGCAGCCTCCGGACCGCCGGGGAGCTGTTTTTT.

CDR3 nucleotide sequence: TGCGCCAGCAGGCCCGGGACAGGGAACACCGGGGAGCTGTTTTTT. This encodes CASRPGTGNTGELFF. The chain couples TRBV5-1 to TRBJ2-2, with 8 bases aligning to TRBD1. CDR1 is SGHRS and CDR2 is YFSETQ in the germline V gene. The CDR3 is 15 residues long. Trimming at V came to 5 bases and at J to 1 base, leaving 4 bases not matched to a gene.

This clonotype was seen a few times. This chain uses TRBV7-2 with TRBJ1-3; 8 bases fit TRBD1. The CDR3 contains 15 residues. Looked up from germline, CDR1 is SGHTA and CDR2 is FQGNSA. The trim removed 3 bases at V and 2 bases at J, leaving 3 bases unmatched. The DNA of the CDR3 is TGTGCCAGCAGCTTCGCGGGACAGGCTGGAAACACCATATATTTT. Its translation is CASSFAGQAGNTIYF.

This clonotype was found a few times. The chain joins TRBV7-8 to TRBJ1-2, with no clear D. The V gene's germline CDR1 is SGHVS and CDR2 FQNEAQ. The CDR3 is 13 residues long. Trimming took 5 bases from V and 8 from J, leaving 15 bases between them. CDR3 in amino acids: CASSPRVANGYTF. CDR3 bases: TGTGCCAGCAGCCCTCGTGTAGCGAACGGCTACACCTTC.

This clonotype was counted a few times. The chain couples TRBV11-2 to TRBJ1-3; D possibly corresponds to TRBD1 (5 bases). This CDR3 is built from 16 residues. V was shortened by 0 bases and J by 4 bases, with 13 bases between the two germline ends. From germline, CDR1 is SGHAT and CDR2 FQNNGV. CDR3 amino acids: CASSLDRAGAGNTIYF. The DNA for the CDR3 is TGTGCCAGCAGCTTAGATCGGGCCGGGGCCGGAAACACCATATATTTT.

The rearrangement joins TRBV5-5 to TRBJ2-5, with TRBD1 matching over 7 bases. Germline CDR1 and CDR2: SGHKS and YYEKEE (reference sequence). The CDR3 is made up of 14 amino acids. After removal of 4 bases from V and 2 bases from J, the junction contained 5 bases not matched to a gene. In nucleotides, the CDR3 is TGTGCCAGCAGCCCCGGGACAGCTCAAGAGACCCAGTACTTC. The encoded protein is CASSPGTAQETQYF. Full variable domain (missing parts from reference TRBV5-5 and TRBJ2-5): DAGVTQSPTHLIKTRGQQVTLRCSPISGHKSVSWYQQVLGQGPQFIFQYYEKEERGRGNFPDRFSARQFPNYSSELNVNALLLGDSALYLCASSPGTAQETQYFGPGTRLLVL.

This clonotype was found a few times. This sequence joins TRBV27 and TRBJ1-1; D gene unclear. V was clipped by 3 bases and J by 0 bases, with 11 bases between them. Germline V gene lookup returns CDR1 MNHEY and CDR2 SMNVEV (reference sequence). The CDR3 spans 15 residues. The CDR3 sequence is CASSLWLQMNTEAFF. CDR3 sequence (DNA): TGTGCCAGCAGTTTGTGGTTACAGATGAACACTGAAGCTTTCTTT.

This clonotype appeared a few times. The chain uses TRBV15 and TRBJ2-3; 10 bases map to TRBD2. In germline, CDR1 is LNHNV, CDR2 YYDKDF (reference sequence). V shed 4 bases, J shed 4 bases, and the junction held 8 bases outside the gene matches. The CDR3 runs to 16 residues. CDR3 amino acids: CATSKERGGFADTQYF. The CDR3 nucleotides read TGTGCCACCAGCAAGGAGCGGGGGGGCTTCGCAGATACGCAGTATTTT.

This clonotype was observed many times. This chain links TRBV5-5 with TRBJ2-1; 10 bases agree with TRBD1. The V gene end was trimmed by 4 bases and the J gene end by 3 bases; junction bases not matched to a gene: 19. Germline CDR1 SGHKS, CDR2 YYEKEE (reference sequence). The CDR3 has 20 amino acids. The CDR3 DNA reads as TGTGCCAGCAGCCGACAGAGGACAGGGGGACGAGAGGGACTCTACAATGAGCAGTTCTTC. This gives the protein CASSRQRTGGREGLYNEQFF. Variable domain in full (rest from reference TRBV5-5 and TRBJ2-1): DAGVTQSPTHLIKTRGQQVTLRCSPISGHKSVSWYQQVLGQGPQFIFQYYEKEERGRGNFPDRFSARQFPNYSSELNVNALLLGDSALYLCASSRQRTGGREGLYNEQFFGPGTRLTVL.